This TCR beta chain derives from a study of blood T cell repertoires in COVID-19. Repertoires were generated with immunoSEQ multiplex PCR, while TCRdb's copy carries only in-frame clones and drops some. The sample consists of under 500,000 clones, about 85% of them appearing once. Participants' reported clinical history set cohort assignment. Sequenced: PBMCs or T cells enriched from blood (not recorded which). This TCR was recovered from a young woman with acute COVID-19.

The CDR3 DNA reads as TGTGCCAGCAGTCCGGGACTAGCGGGAGAGGGCGAGCAGTACTTC. It translates to CASSPGLAGEGEQYF. The chain joins TRBV6-5 to TRBJ2-7, with 14 bases identical to TRBD2. J lost 6 bases, V lost 5 bases, and 6 bases had no gene match. The germline gives CDR1 MNHEY, CDR2 SVGAGI. CDR3 length equals 15 residues.